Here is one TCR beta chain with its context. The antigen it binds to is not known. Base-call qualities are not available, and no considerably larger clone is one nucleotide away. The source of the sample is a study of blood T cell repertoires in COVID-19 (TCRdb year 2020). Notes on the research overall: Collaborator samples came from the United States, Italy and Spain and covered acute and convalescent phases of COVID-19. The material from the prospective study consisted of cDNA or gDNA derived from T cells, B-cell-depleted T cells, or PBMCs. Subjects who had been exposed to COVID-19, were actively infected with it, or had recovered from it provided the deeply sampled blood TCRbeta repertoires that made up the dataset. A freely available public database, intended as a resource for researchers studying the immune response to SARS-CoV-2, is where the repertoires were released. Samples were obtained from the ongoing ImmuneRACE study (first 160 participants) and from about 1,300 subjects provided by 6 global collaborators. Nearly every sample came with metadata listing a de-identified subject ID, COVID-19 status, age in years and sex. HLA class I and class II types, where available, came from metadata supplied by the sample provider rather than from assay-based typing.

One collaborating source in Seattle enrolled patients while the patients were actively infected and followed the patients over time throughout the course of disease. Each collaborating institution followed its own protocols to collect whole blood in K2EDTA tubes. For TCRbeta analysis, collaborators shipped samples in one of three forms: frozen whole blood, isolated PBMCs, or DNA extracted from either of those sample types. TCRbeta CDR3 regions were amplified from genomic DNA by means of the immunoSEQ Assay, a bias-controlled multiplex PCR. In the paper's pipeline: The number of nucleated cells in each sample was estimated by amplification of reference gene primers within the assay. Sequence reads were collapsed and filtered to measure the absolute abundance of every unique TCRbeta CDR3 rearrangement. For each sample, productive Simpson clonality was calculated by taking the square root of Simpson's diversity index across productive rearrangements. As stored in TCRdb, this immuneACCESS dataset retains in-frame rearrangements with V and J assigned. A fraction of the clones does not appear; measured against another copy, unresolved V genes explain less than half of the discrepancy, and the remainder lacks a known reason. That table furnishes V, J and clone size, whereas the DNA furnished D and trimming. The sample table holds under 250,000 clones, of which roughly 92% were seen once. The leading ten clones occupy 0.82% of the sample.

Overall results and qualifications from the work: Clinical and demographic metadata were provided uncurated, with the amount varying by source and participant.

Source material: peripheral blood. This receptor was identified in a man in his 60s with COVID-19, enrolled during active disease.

The CDR3 reads CASSIPGETQYF. The nucleotide sequence is TGTGCCAGCAGTATACCCGGAGAGACCCAGTACTTC. This sequence uses TRBV3-1 (or the pseudogene TRBV3-2) and TRBJ2-5; the D segment cannot be called with confidence. Relative to germline, V is 6 bases shorter and J is 4 bases shorter, with 9 bases between their ends. The CDR3 runs 12 residues from the cysteine to the phenylalanine. Only the CDR3 portion is preserved as DNA: 36 bases, with reading frame beginning at the first base. CDR1 and CDR2 are drawn from the germline V gene (reference sequence): LGHDT, YNNKEL.